These 28 T cell receptor beta chains originate from one sample sequenced in a study of T cell repertoires in cytomegalovirus infection. No antigens are known for them. Via MiXCR, TCRdb re-called the reads, giving one row per CDR3 protein. Here the sample spans roughly 920,000 distinct CDR3 sequences, around 31% being singletons. The starting material was cultured CD8+ T cells from PBMCs, obtained from culture after CMV antigen stimulation. The source of these receptors is a human donor in good health (CMV status not recorded). Some clones in this sample may be carry-over from other donors' samples.

Only a few counts were recorded for this clonotype. The chain joins TRBV9 to TRBJ2-5, with 10 nucleotides matching TRBD1. The V gene end was trimmed by 0 bases and the J gene end by 5 bases; junction bases not matched to a gene: 10. Germline CDR1 and CDR2: SGDLS and YYNGEE. There are 17 residues in the CDR3. CDR3 nucleotides: TGTGCCAGCAGCGTAGGCGCGGGACAGGGGCTAGGTGAGACCCAGTACTTC. Its translation: CASSVGAGQGLGETQYF.

In nucleotides, the CDR3 is TGTGCCAGCAGCCAAGGATGGGACAGGCTGCCGAATGAGCAGTTCTTC. Residues: CASSQGWDRLPNEQFF. The chain employs TRBV14 and TRBJ2-1; TRBD1 aligns across 8 bases. The CDR3 has 16 residues. V was pared by 1 base and J by 7 bases, with 9 bases of the junction left unmatched. Germline CDR1 is SGHDN and CDR2 is FVKESK.

This clonotype was counted between two and nine times. V gene TRBV4-2 combines with J gene TRBJ2-1; 14 bases line up with TRBD2. V shed 1 base, J shed 10 bases, and the junction held 24 bases outside the gene matches. CDR1 LGHNA and CDR2 YNFKEQ come from the germline V gene. The CDR3 is 22 amino acids. The CDR3 loop reads CASSQVRFGTSGGGLSLEEQFF. In DNA, the CDR3 is TGTGCCAGCAGCCAAGTAAGATTCGGGACTAGCGGGGGCGGACTCTCCCTTGAGGAGCAGTTCTTC.

The chain joins TRBV19 to TRBJ2-3; possible D gene TRBD2, 6 bases. V was shortened by 3 bases and J by 2 bases, with 15 bases between the two germline ends. Germline V gene sequence: CDR1 LNHDA, CDR2 SQIVND (reference sequence). The CDR3 contains 16 residues. CDR3 residues: CASSISLGGLTDTQYF. Here the CDR3 DNA reads TGTGCCAGTAGTATCTCCCTGGGGGGACTCACAGATACGCAGTATTTT.

V is TRBV28 and J is TRBJ2-7; tentatively, D is TRBD1 (5 bases). V lost 4 bases and J 4 bases, leaving 8 bases between the germline ends. Germline CDR1 reads MDHEN; CDR2 reads SYDVKM. The CDR3 totals 12 residues. CDR3 DNA: TGTGCCAGCAGTTCGACAGTTTACGAGCAGTACGTC. This codes for CASSSTVYEQYV.

The CDR3 coding sequence is TGTGCCAGCAGTGCTGCCGGGACTAGCTACAATGAGCAGTTCTTC. Translation: CASSAAGTSYNEQFF. The rearrangement links TRBV6-6 to TRBJ2-1; 8 bases line up with TRBD2. V lost 5 bases and J lost 3; bases outside the gene matches: 6. Germline CDR1 MNHNY, CDR2 SVGAGI (reference sequence). The CDR3 covers 15 residues.

The chain employs TRBV7-6 and TRBJ1-6; D call uncertain. Trimming shortened V by 5 bases and J by 17 bases, and 13 bases separated the two germline ends. This CDR3 is built from 11 residues. Germline CDR1 is SGHVS and CDR2 is FNYEAQ. The CDR3 region is CASSASGRVHF. CDR3 in DNA: TGTGCCAGCAGCGCGTCGGGTAGGGTCCACTTT. Looking up the rest from reference TRBV7-6 and TRBJ1-6 gives the full variable domain: GAGVSQSPRYKVTKRGQDVALRCDPISGHVSLYWYRQALGQGPEFLTYFNYEAQQDKSGLPNDRFSAERPEGSISTLTIQRTEQRDSAMYRCASSASGRVHFGNGTRLTVT.

This chain links TRBV12-3 or TRBV12-4 with TRBJ2-1, with unresolved D. The CDR3 totals 14 residues. The V gene lost 8 bases and the J gene lost 2 bases, with 13 bases spanning the gap. In DNA form, the CDR3 reads TGTGCCAGCGTGTTAACTCCAGCCTACAATGAGCAGTTCTTC. Protein product: CASVLTPAYNEQFF.

Ten or more counts support this clonotype. The chain couples TRBV7-2 to TRBJ2-2; TRBD2 is a possible D gene (6 bases). V lost 3 bases and J 6 bases, leaving 8 bases between the germline ends. The CDR3 is 13 amino acids. Germline V gene sequence: CDR1 SGHTA, CDR2 FQGNSA. The DNA for the CDR3 is TGTGCCAGCAGCTTCGGCGGGGCCGGGGAGCTGTTTTTT. This encodes CASSFGGAGELFF.

V gene TRBV7-6 combines with J gene TRBJ1-2; D is uncertain. Per germline, CDR1 SGHVS and CDR2 FNYEAQ. The CDR3 runs 13 residues. V lost 0 bases to trimming and J lost 8 bases, with 10 bases between them. The CDR3 nucleotides read TGTGCCAGCAGCTTAGCGCTCGCCTCCGGCTACACCTTC. Amino acids: CASSLALASGYTF.

V usage is TRBV6-5 and J usage is TRBJ1-6; D is unresolved. Germline CDR1 MNHEY, CDR2 SVGAGI. V lost 4 bases and J lost 8, with 6 bases in between. The CDR3 runs to 12 residues. The CDR3 nucleotides are TGTGCCAGCAGTTTCGCCTATTCACCCCTCCACTTT. It encodes CASSFAYSPLHF.

The table lists this clonotype with a count of one. This rearrangement joins TRBV10-3 to TRBJ2-3; 9 bases align to TRBD1. J lost 4 bases, V lost 8 bases, and 10 bases had no gene match. The V gene's germline CDR1 is ENHRY and CDR2 SYGVKD. The CDR3 extends over 15 amino acids. CDR3 in amino acids: CAIGGQGEIADTQYF. DNA for the CDR3: TGTGCCATCGGGGGACAGGGTGAGATCGCAGATACGCAGTATTTT.

The chain uses TRBV7-9 and TRBJ2-5; possibly TRBD1 for D (6 bases). Trimming pared 3 bases from V and 2 bases from J, leaving 16 bases between. Germline assignment: CDR1 SEHNR and CDR2 FQNEAQ (reference sequence). CDR3 length: 16 amino acids. The CDR3 loop is CASSFPKGGPQETQYF. CDR3 nucleotides: TGTGCCAGCAGCTTCCCAAAAGGGGGACCTCAAGAGACCCAGTACTTC.

Ten or more counts support this clonotype. This rearrangement joins TRBV7-9 to TRBJ2-2; D is unclear. The CDR3 consists of 16 residues. With 1 base removed from V and 0 bases from J, the gap between germline ends came to 9 bases. CDR1 SEHNR and CDR2 FQNEAQ come from the germline V gene (reference sequence). This CDR3 reads CASSLEGSPNTGELFF. Written as DNA, the CDR3 is TGTGCCAGCAGCTTAGAAGGGTCACCGAACACCGGGGAGCTGTTTTTT.

This clonotype was counted at least ten times. The rearrangement links TRBV7-8 to TRBJ2-2, with D unclear. The germline CDR1 and CDR2 sequences are SGHVS and FQNEAQ. The CDR3 is 14 amino acids. V was pared by 11 bases and J by 1 base, with 14 bases between. The CDR3 DNA is TGTGCCCAAAAGCTTATTAGGAACACCGGGGAGCTGTTTTTT. This translates into CAQKLIRNTGELFF. Based on the CDR3 plus reference TRBV7-8 and TRBJ2-2, the full variable domain is GAGVSQSPRYKVAKRGQDVALRCDPISGHVSLFWYQQALGQGPEFLTYFQNEAQLDKSGLPSDRFFAERPEGSVSTLKIQRTQQEDSAVYLCAQKLIRNTGELFFGEGSRLTVL.

This clonotype has just a few counts. The J gene is TRBJ1-1, the V gene TRBV7-6; D not resolved. Germline assignment: CDR1 SGHVS and CDR2 FNYEAQ. V was trimmed by 4 bases and J by 4 bases, leaving 10 bases between them. This CDR3 is 13 amino acids long. Here the CDR3 DNA reads TGTGCCAGCAGCTCCTTCCCCGGCACTGAAGCTTTCTTT. This sequence encodes CASSSFPGTEAFF. Looking up the rest from reference TRBV7-6 and TRBJ1-1 gives the full variable domain: GAGVSQSPRYKVTKRGQDVALRCDPISGHVSLYWYRQALGQGPEFLTYFNYEAQQDKSGLPNDRFSAERPEGSISTLTIQRTEQRDSAMYRCASSSFPGTEAFFGQGTRLTVV.

The gene calls are TRBV7-6 and TRBJ2-3, with 8 bases matching TRBD2. Germline V gene sequence: CDR1 SGHVS, CDR2 FNYEAQ. V shed 5 bases, J shed 2 bases, and the junction held 6 bases outside the gene matches. The CDR3 sequence is 15 residues long. The CDR3 DNA sequence: TGTGCCAGCAGCGTAACTAGCGGATACACAGATACGCAGTATTTT. Its protein is CASSVTSGYTDTQYF.

This clonotype was seen repeatedly, ten times or more. V usage is TRBV11-2 and J usage is TRBJ1-2; D perhaps matches TRBD1 (5 bases). CDR3 length equals 14 residues. Germline V CDR1 and CDR2: SGHAT, FQNNGV. The germline V and J ends were trimmed by 1 base and 4 bases, with 10 bases remaining between them. This CDR3 reads CASSLGGAPYGYTF. Written as DNA, the CDR3 is TGTGCCAGCAGCTTAGGAGGGGCGCCCTATGGCTACACCTTC.

The rearrangement links TRBV10-3 to TRBJ1-2, with D unclear. CDR3 length equals 15 residues. Trimming took off 7 bases at V and 4 bases at J, with 19 bases between the two ends. Germline CDR1 reads ENHRY; CDR2 reads SYGVKD. CDR3 sequence reads: CAINGIGPAGYGYTF. The DNA for the CDR3 is TGTGCCATCAACGGGATCGGACCTGCGGGCTATGGCTACACCTTC.

Many counts were recorded for this clonotype. The chain links TRBV12-3 or TRBV12-4 to TRBJ2-2; D call uncertain. The V gene lost 3 bases and the J gene lost 6 bases, with 8 bases spanning the gap. The CDR3 loop spans 13 amino acids. CDR3 region: CASSFPAPGELFF. The CDR3 nucleotides read TGTGCCAGCAGTTTTCCTGCCCCCGGGGAGCTGTTTTTT.

This clonotype appeared many times. The chain carries TRBV7-8 and TRBJ1-6; 7 positions match TRBD1. With 1 base clipped from V and 5 bases from J, the junction kept 8 bases outside the gene matches. Germline-derived CDR1 and CDR2 are SGHVS and FQNEAQ. The CDR3 is made up of 17 amino acids. CDR3 protein: CASSLGSRTGHNSPLHF. The CDR3 bases are TGTGCCAGCAGCTTAGGTAGTCGGACAGGACATAATTCACCCCTCCACTTT.

The table lists this clonotype with a few counts. V is TRBV6-2 or TRBV6-3 and J is TRBJ2-2, with a possible D match to TRBD1 (6 bases). Trimming pared 6 bases from V and 5 bases from J, leaving 10 bases between. This CDR3 is built from 13 residues. In germline, CDR1 is MNHEY, CDR2 SVGEGT. The CDR3 coding sequence is TGTGCCAGCAGAGGACAGAGGACCGGGGAGCTGTTTTTT. Encoded protein: CASRGQRTGELFF.

This clonotype has a count of ten or more. The chain carries TRBV4-2 and TRBJ1-1; no clear D gene. The CDR3 spans 15 residues. Trimming took 0 bases from V and 7 from J, leaving 15 bases between them. Germline CDR1 and CDR2: LGHNA and YNFKEQ. Here the CDR3 reads CASSQDLSVRDEAFF. CDR3 DNA sequence: TGTGCCAGCAGCCAAGATCTTTCGGTCCGGGATGAAGCTTTCTTT.

The V call is TRBV7-9, the J call TRBJ1-1; D remains unclear. V lost 4 bases, J lost 11 bases, and 11 bases lay in between. This CDR3 is 11 amino acids long. Germline CDR1 is SEHNR and CDR2 is FQNEAQ (reference sequence). Here the CDR3 DNA reads TGTGCCAGCAGCTCCAGCGTCCTCGCTTTCTTT. It codes for CASSSSVLAFF.

This clonotype was found a few times. The V call is TRBV7-2, the J call TRBJ1-2, with 7 bases aligning to TRBD1. The CDR3 contains 17 residues. Germline V gene data show CDR1 as SGHTA and CDR2 as FQGNSA. The V segment lost 6 bases and the J segment 1 base; nucleotides outside the gene matches: 14. The CDR3 region has the DNA TGTGCCAGCAGTTCCTACCCGGGACAGAATTTTAACTATGGCTACACCTTC. Translating gives CASSSYPGQNFNYGYTF.

In this sample, this clonotype turned up once. The gene calls are TRBV12-3 or TRBV12-4 and TRBJ1-4; D is uncertain. The CDR3 runs 19 residues. V was pared by 3 bases and J by 0 bases, with 20 bases between. The CDR3 DNA sequence: TGTGCCAGCAGTTTTGAAGTTGAGGGCCCAAGACCAACTAATGAAAAACTGTTTTTT. Translation: CASSFEVEGPRPTNEKLFF.

On this clonotype: A much larger clone lies one base from this, so it may be a read error. The chain has TRBV12-5 and TRBJ1-1; D possibly corresponds to TRBD1 (5 bases). In germline, CDR1 is LGHNT, CDR2 FRNRAP. CDR3 length: 16 amino acids. V was clipped by 5 bases and J by 3 bases, with 19 bases between them. CDR3 coding DNA: TGTGCTAGTGGTGCCGGGATAGGGGCAAGCTACACTGAAGCTTTCTTT. Translation: CASGAGIGASYTEAFF.

This clonotype has a single count. J is TRBJ1-5 and V is TRBV6-6, with D tentatively TRBD1 (5 bases). The V end was cut by 7 bases, the J end by 1 base, with 11 bases between. Germline assignment: CDR1 MNHNY and CDR2 SVGAGI (reference sequence). This CDR3 contains 14 residues. The CDR3: CASTPDTSNQPQHF. In nucleotides, the CDR3 is TGTGCCAGCACCCCGGACACAAGCAATCAGCCCCAGCATTTT.